A selection of T cell receptor beta chains follows, all from one sample in a study of shared clonotypes between healthy human individuals. This table comes from immunoSEQ multiplex PCR, and its TCRdb copy is limited to in-frame clones, with some not included. Counted here are hundreds of thousands of clones, 60% to 80% occurring once; the ten biggest clones make up roughly 1.8%. The sample taken for sequencing was memory CD4+ T cells sorted from blood. All receptors come from a woman under 40 in good health. The CDR3 runs from the conserved cysteine through the conserved F or W. Fields, in order: D gene, V gene, J gene, CDR3 protein. A D gene is named only where the DNA matches it firmly.

NA	TRBV21-1	TRBJ1-1	CASSKVCRNTEAFF
NA	TRBV28	TRBJ1-5	CASSLGFLSNQPQHF
NA	TRBV27	TRBJ2-7	CASSFRPPGLERSYEQYF
NA	TRBV11-2	TRBJ2-2	CASSLEGPLNTGELFF
NA	TRBV7-1	TRBJ2-4	CASSLAREKNIQYF
NA	TRBV6-6	TRBJ1-1	CASTSRVRSDAFF
TRBD2	TRBV5-4	TRBJ2-5	CASRTSGRPRATQYF
NA	TRBV7-2	TRBJ2-1	CASSLNNYNEQFF
TRBD1	TRBV7-9	TRBJ2-2	CASSPWTGGNTGELFF
NA	TRBV15	TRBJ2-7	CATSRDMGRGRVVGEQYF
NA	TRBV7-9	TRBJ2-6	CASSLSFGDGANVLTF
TRBD1	TRBV7-2	TRBJ1-5	CASSRRTGEAQPQHF
NA	TRBV28	TRBJ1-3	CASSLHSSGNTIYF
NA	TRBV2	TRBJ1-5	CASNGRTGNQPQHF
TRBD2	TRBV27	TRBJ2-1	CASKAGTSVYNEQFF
NA	TRBV2	TRBJ2-6	CARGDSGANVLTF
NA	TRBV30	TRBJ2-1	CAWSSMERNEQFF
NA	TRBV7-2	TRBJ2-6	CASSSLRGPGANVLTF
NA	TRBV7-8	TRBJ2-5	CASRRGRVQGTQYF
NA	TRBV14	TRBJ1-1	CASSPYRQNTEAFF
TRBD2	TRBV29-1	TRBJ2-2	CSVARTSGSDTGELFF
NA	TRBV11-2	TRBJ2-5	CASSSGQAETQYF
NA	TRBV7-3	TRBJ2-1	CASSSQNDNEQFF
NA	TRBV4-2	TRBJ2-1	CASSQDSVASYNEQFF
TRBD1	TRBV6-5	TRBJ1-1	CASSYQGARTEAFF
NA	TRBV4-2	TRBJ2-1	CASSLPGRRGYNEQFF
TRBD2	TRBV7-2	TRBJ2-7	CASSSGTTGTYEQYF
NA	TRBV5-1	TRBJ2-7	CASSPSSGSSYEQYF
NA	TRBV5-1	TRBJ2-1	CASGRDISYNEQFF
TRBD2	TRBV14	TRBJ2-7	CASSLGTSGSSYEQYF
NA	TRBV7-2	TRBJ2-2	CASSANWQPNTGELFF
TRBD1	TRBV30	TRBJ2-7	CAWSAQGSSYEQYF
NA	TRBV6-5	TRBJ2-7	CASSRKWDTYEQYF
NA	TRBV6-4	TRBJ2-1	CASSGTSGDYNEQFF
NA	TRBV6-6	TRBJ1-5	CASSPVGLGNQPQHF
TRBD2	TRBV7-2	TRBJ2-1	CASSLPGLAGGVEQFF
TRBD2	TRBV5-4	TRBJ2-7	CASSPGLAGWSGEQYF
TRBD1	TRBV27	TRBJ1-5	CASSTGTGRLSNQPQHF
NA	TRBV15	TRBJ2-3	CATSRSGGGTDTQYF
TRBD1	TRBV28	TRBJ1-2	CASILDRGGYGYTF
TRBD1	TRBV4-2	TRBJ1-2	CASSQRTGDYGYTF
NA	TRBV5-6	TRBJ2-6	CASSANNRRISGANVLTF
NA	TRBV5-1	TRBJ2-2	CASSLEGAGAGELFF
NA	TRBV28	TRBJ1-1	CASSPYRDTEAFF